This T cell receptor beta chain was profiled in a study of shared clonotypes between healthy human individuals. In the sorted-subset replicate PCRs, 200 ng DNA, roughly 29,000 T cell genomes, was used. Clones were read by immunoSEQ multiplex PCR, and TCRdb kept only the in-frame ones, dropping some. The data contain over a million clones, 75% to 85% of them singletons. This CDR3 is 16 amino acids long. In germline, CDR1 is KGHSH, CDR2 LQKENI. The J segment lost 0 bases and the V segment lost 3 bases, leaving 8 bases of the junction unmatched. The rearrangement uses TRBV18 and TRBJ2-7; 7 bases are a match to TRBD2. The receptor comes from a man aged 18-30 years in good health. Some clones in this sample may be carry-over from other donors' samples. Sequenced input: memory CD4+ T cells from PBMCs. The subset: CD45RA-negative fraction. Here the CDR3 reads CASSPQLAASSYEQYF. The DNA of the CDR3 is TGTGCCAGCTCACCCCAGCTAGCGGCAAGCTCCTACGAGCAGTACTTC. The full variable domain, with the rest looked up from reference TRBV18 and TRBJ2-7, is NAGVMQNPRHLVRRRGQEARLRCSPMKGHSHVYWYRQLPEEGLKFMVYLQKENIIDESGMPKERFSAEFPKEGPSILRIQQVVRGDSAAYFCASSPQLAASSYEQYFGPGTRLTVT.